This T cell receptor (beta chain) was identified during a study of graft-versus-host responses after intestinal transplantation. Here immunoSEQ multiplex PCR was the method, and the copy in TCRdb shows in-frame clones only, minus some. The sample includes 45,000 to 55,000 clones, about 90% of them seen just once. V lost 6 bases and J 1 base, leaving 9 bases between the germline ends. Germline CDR1 MGHRA, CDR2 YSYEKL. The CDR3 extends over 13 amino acids. The starting material was PBMCs, obtained more than 650 days after intestinal transplant. This receptor was obtained from a human patient who received an intestinal transplant, so some T cells may come from the graft donor. The chain couples TRBV4-1 to TRBJ1-1; D gene unclear. DNA of the CDR3: TGCGCCAGCAGTCGGACGGGGAACACTGAAGCTTTCTTT. Translated, it gives CASSRTGNTEAFF.